The present entry profiles one TCR beta chain with its context. The sample belongs to a study of blood T cell repertoires in COVID-19. Study-wide background: The cDNA or gDNA used as material had been derived from T cells, B-cell-depleted T cells, or PBMCs.

Per the original methods: Estimates of nucleated cell counts were drawn from the amplification of reference gene primers. The repertoire was sequenced with immunoSEQ multiplex PCR; TCRdb's copy has only in-frame clones and lacks some. V, J and clone size are taken as reported in that table, and D and trimming were inferred from the DNA itself. Among 310,000 or so clones listed, around nine tenths were seen once. CDR1 is SGHNT and CDR2 is YYREEE in the germline V gene (reference sequence). V shed 2 bases and J 7 bases; nucleotides not matched to a gene: 9. The length of the CDR3 is 16 residues. The TCR originated in a man aged 45-65 years with active or convalescent COVID-19. V is TRBV5-4 and J is TRBJ2-1, with 10 bases fitting TRBD2. The sequenced material came from peripheral blood. The CDR3 DNA is TGTGCCAGCAGCTTTGACACTAGCGGGACGGGAAATGAGCAGTTCTTC. Its protein product is CASSFDTSGTGNEQFF.